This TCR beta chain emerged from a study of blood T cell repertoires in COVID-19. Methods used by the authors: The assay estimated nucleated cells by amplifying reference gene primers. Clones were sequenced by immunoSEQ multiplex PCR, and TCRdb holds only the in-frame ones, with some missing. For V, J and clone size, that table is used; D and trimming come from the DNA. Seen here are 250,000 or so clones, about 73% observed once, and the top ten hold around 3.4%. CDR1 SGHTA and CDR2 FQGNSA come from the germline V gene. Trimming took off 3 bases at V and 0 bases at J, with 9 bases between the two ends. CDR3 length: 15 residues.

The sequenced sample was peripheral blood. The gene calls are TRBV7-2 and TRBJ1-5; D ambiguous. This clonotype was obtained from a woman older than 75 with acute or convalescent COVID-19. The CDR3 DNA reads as TGTGCCAGCAGCTTCAGACGGGGTAGCAATCAGCCCCAGCATTTT. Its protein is CASSFRRGSNQPQHF.